This TCR beta chain is from a study of blood T cell repertoires in COVID-19. In the study's own analysis: Using reference gene primer amplification, nucleated cell counts were estimated. Sequenced by immunoSEQ multiplex PCR; TCRdb stores in-frame clones only, minus some. V, J and clone size derive from that table, while D and trimming were established from the DNA sequence. The sample records some 390,000 clones, roughly 86% being singletons. This CDR3 region has 22 residues. V was pared by 7 bases and J by 3 bases, with 37 bases between. The germline CDR1 and CDR2 sequences are MDHEN and SYDVKM. Sequencing input: peripheral blood. This clonotype originated in a human donor in a cohort sampled during active COVID-19. This chain uses TRBV28 with TRBJ1-5; D is perhaps TRBD1 (6 bases). This chain's CDR3 is CASKGGFPRTFHLGDTNQPQHF. Written as DNA, the CDR3 is TGTGCCAGCAAAGGGGGATTCCCAAGGACATTCCACCTAGGGGATACCAATCAGCCCCAGCATTTT.